Only a few counts were recorded for the clone carrying this T cell receptor (beta chain). Its antigen is unknown. This record belongs to a study of early T cells in non-severe SARS-CoV-2 infection. The study, taken as a whole, reports: Reliance on VDJdb matching favored anti-spike CD8 responses; private and CD4 specificities were missed.

The CDR3 sequence is 15 residues long. Germline V lookup: CDR1 SNHLY, CDR2 FYNNEI. V was trimmed by 4 bases and J by 4 bases, leaving 13 bases between them. Molecules of cDNA were individually given unique molecular identifiers that were attached to them. TCRdb used MiXCR to reprocess the 5' RACE reads, holding one entry per CDR3 protein. Of 80,000 to 100,000 distinct CDR3 sequences in the sample, 14% were seen once. This chain connects TRBV2 to TRBJ2-2; D is possibly TRBD1 (6 bases). The receptor was derived from an adult who was a healthcare worker with PCR-confirmed SARS-CoV-2 infection or an uninfected control (not recorded which). The sample was whole blood. CDR3 DNA: TGTGCCAGCAGTGGTATGGGGGCGGGCACCGGGGAGCTGTTTTTT. Residues: CASSGMGAGTGELFF.